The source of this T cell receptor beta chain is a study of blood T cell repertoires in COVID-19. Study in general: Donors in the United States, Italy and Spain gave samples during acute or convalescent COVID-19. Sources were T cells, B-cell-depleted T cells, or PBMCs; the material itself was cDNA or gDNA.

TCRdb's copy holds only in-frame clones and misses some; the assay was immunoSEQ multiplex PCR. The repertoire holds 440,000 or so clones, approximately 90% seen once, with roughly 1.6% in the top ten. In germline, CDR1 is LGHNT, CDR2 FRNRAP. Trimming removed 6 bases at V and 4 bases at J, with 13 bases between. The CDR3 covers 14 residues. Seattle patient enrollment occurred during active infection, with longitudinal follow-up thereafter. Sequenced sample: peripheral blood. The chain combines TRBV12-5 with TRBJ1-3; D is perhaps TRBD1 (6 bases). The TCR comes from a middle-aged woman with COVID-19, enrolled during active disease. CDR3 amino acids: CASGKGDAGNTIYF. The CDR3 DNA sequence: TGTGCTAGTGGGAAGGGGGACGCGGGAAACACCATATATTTT.